This T cell receptor beta chain comes out of a study of blood T cells in healthy people across ages (dated by TCRdb to between 2015 and 2017). Background for the entire study: In model experiments, roughly one uniquely barcoded TCR beta cDNA molecule per two T cells was captured by template switching. Age-related changes in TCR beta repertoire diversity were measured in the study by deep sequencing normalized with unique cDNA molecular identifiers. The donors were divided into four age groups: young (average around 17 years), middle-aged (roughly 40), aged (about 60) and long-lived (about 84). To avoid experimental bias, donors of different ages were spread randomly across the sequencing lanes. The study analyzed two additional independent replicas of 1 million unique cDNA reads from the same blood draw for two donors, one aged 18 to 29 and one aged 80 or older.

The CDR3 contains 14 residues, cysteine and phenylalanine counted. Only the CDR3 DNA is retained, 42 bases long and in frame from the first base. This clonotype was detected only a few times. No cognate antigen has been identified for it. Per-base qualities were not stored, and no clone one base away is much larger. Libraries came from 5' RACE. Instrument on record: Illumina HiSeq 2500. A second roughly 7 to 11 cycle PCR used a sample-barcoded 5' primer and a J-beta primer mix. Each TCR beta cDNA molecule received a unique molecular identifier from a template-switch 5' adaptor carrying 12 random nucleotides. Each sample yielded at least 3 million CDR3-containing paired-end reads. First-strand cDNA was synthesized from all RNA with the Mint cDNA synthesis kit, primed by a TRBC-specific oligonucleotide. All cDNA was treated with uracil-DNA glycosylase and then went through a first 18-cycle PCR with the universal primers M1SS and BC2_uni_R. The published analysis was carried out like this. Normalization of each sample was performed by random selection of 1 million high-quality reads, each carrying a distinct molecular identifier. Reads with shared molecular identifiers were discarded instead of being binned into consensus sequences. MiTCR, set to a Q25 quality threshold and the strictest error-elimination algorithm, was used for CDR3 identification, clonotype clustering and error correction. A nonparametric unseen species model using Euler transformation provided a lower-bound estimate of total TCR beta diversity. Using fastp trimming at Q25 and MiXCR clonotype assembly, TCRdb reanalyzed the public sequencing data and kept in-frame beta chains. Each entry is one CDR3 protein sequence, shown with its most common DNA and genes. V and J calls and clone size were set by TCRdb, not the authors. Counted in this sample were over a million distinct CDR3 sequences; 40% to 45% of them appeared once. The ten largest account for 4% of the sample.

On the study overall, not on this receptor specifically: Because donor CMV infection status was unknown, age-related changes in expanded clonotypes were potentially confounded. As age increased, observed TCR beta diversity per million T cells dropped in a roughly linear way, and a significant reduction was already evident by age about 36. Conclusive comparison of naive and antigen-experienced compartments was prevented by the profiling of bulk unsorted PBMCs. Compared with the aged group, the long-lived group had more naive CD4+ T cells, fewer expanded clones and increased TCR diversity, a pattern suggesting age selection. Estimates of total diversity based on one million sequenced T cells were considered lower bounds and underestimates. There was a strong correlation between observed TCR beta diversity and the percentage of naive T cells measured by flow cytometry.

The 39 donors, aged about 6 to 100 years, were systemically healthy Caucasian individuals from Russia. Around 10 milliliters of peripheral blood were collected from each donor into EDTA-treated Vacutainer tubes. Ficoll-Paque density-gradient centrifugation was used to isolate PBMCs, with at least 7 million per sample. Trizol reagent was used to extract total RNA from PBMCs, with at least 6 micrograms per sample. For every donor, flow cytometry on a PBMC aliquot measured the percentage of naive CD45RAhigh/CD27high T cells. The clonotype originates from a woman under 30 in good health. The rearrangement joined TRBV21-1 to TRBJ2-5; TRBD1 is the table's D call and was not checked against the DNA. TRBV21-1 is reported as a pseudogene. Sequencing was carried out using blood. The CDR3 protein is CASRWDRDLNEQYF. DNA sequence: TGTGCCAGCAGGTGGGACAGGGACCTCAATGAGCAGTACTTC.